This TCR beta chain comes out of a study of blood T cell repertoires in COVID-19. Study overall: The samples span acute and convalescent COVID-19 from the United States, Italy and Spain. Sources were T cells, B-cell-depleted T cells, or PBMCs; the material itself was cDNA or gDNA.

Using immunoSEQ multiplex PCR, the repertoire was profiled, and TCRdb retains in-frame clones only, with some absent. Altogether roughly 250,000 clones are present, 88% being singletons, with the ten largest covering roughly 4%. V was cut by 1 base and J by 14 bases, with 18 bases left in between. This CDR3 region has 14 residues. Germline lookup yields CDR1 SGHTA and CDR2 FQGNSA. This receptor was obtained from a man in his 60s who had recovered from COVID-19. The gene calls are TRBV7-2 and TRBJ1-5; D unclear. The sequenced sample consisted of peripheral blood. CDR3 protein: CASSLGPTSDGEHF. The CDR3, as DNA: TGTGCCAGCAGCTTAGGCCCTACTTCCGACGGAGAGCATTTT.